A selection of T cell receptor beta chains follows, all from one sample in a study of sequential checkpoint blockade in melanoma. Profiling relied on immunoSEQ multiplex PCR, and the TCRdb table lists in-frame clones only, not all of them. The sample holds approximately 8,800 clones; 58% are singletons and the top ten take roughly 15%. The specimen comprised CD8+ T cells sorted from blood (inferred from file names), sampled from a patient given nivolumab and ipilimumab in sequence. These receptor sequences come from a human donor with melanoma. CDR3s include the opening cysteine and the closing phenylalanine or tryptophan. The D gene is left open where the match is weak. Part of the rows lack a size; the others show once, few, many or a class for expanded clones.

>TRBV5-4|TRBD1|NA|TRBJ1-1
CASSLRGTGLSEAFF
TGTGCCAGCAGCTTGCGTGGGACAGGGCTCTCTGAAGCTTTCTTT
>TRBV7-9|TRBD1|NA|TRBJ2-7
CASRSGTAYEQYF
TGTGCCAGCAGATCCGGGACAGCCTACGAGCAGTACTTC
>TRBV28|TRBD1|few|TRBJ2-7
CASSPPGQGIYEQYF
TGTGCCAGCAGCCCGCCGGGACAGGGGATCTACGAGCAGTACTTC
>TRBV19|NA|NA|TRBJ1-3
CASSIDRAVGNTIYF
TGTGCCAGTAGTATAGACAGGGCTGTCGGCAACACCATATATTTT
>TRBV27|NA|NA|TRBJ2-7
CATPKGSDSYEQYF
TGTGCCACACCAAAGGGGTCTGACTCCTACGAGCAGTACTTC
>TRBV15|TRBD1|few|TRBJ1-2
CATRTKDRLPEGYTF
TGTGCCACGCGCACGAAGGACAGGCTCCCAGAGGGCTACACCTTC
>TRBV19|TRBD1|few|TRBJ1-1
CASTGVRTEAFF
TGTGCCAGCACAGGGGTGCGAACTGAAGCTTTCTTT
>TRBV27|NA|once|TRBJ1-1
CASSFAWNTEAFF
TGTGCCAGCAGTTTCGCGTGGAACACTGAAGCTTTCTTT
>TRBV7-9|TRBD1|NA|TRBJ1-2
CASSSSGTGYGYTF
TGTGCCAGCAGTTCTTCCGGGACAGGCTATGGCTACACCTTC
>TRBV19|NA|few|TRBJ2-7
CASSPGGGAYEQYF
TGTGCCAGTAGCCCCGGGGGAGGTGCCTACGAGCAGTACTTC